One sample yielded the 6 T cell receptor beta chains listed below, sequenced in a study of neurological immune-mediated disorders. One entry per CDR3 protein results from TCRdb running MiXCR on the 5' RACE reads. The repertoire consists of tens of thousands of distinct CDR3 sequences, with 10% occurring once and the leading ten covering about 5%. Sequencing used PBMCs. These receptors all come from a man in his 70s with HTLV-1-associated myelopathy (HAM/TSP).

This clonotype was recorded many times. This chain uses TRBV20-1 with TRBJ2-7; D perhaps matches TRBD2 (5 bases). In germline, CDR1 is DFQATT, CDR2 SNEGSKA (reference sequence). V was cut by 5 bases and J by 10 bases, with 12 bases left in between. This CDR3 contains 10 residues. This chain's CDR3 is CSAGERAQYF. CDR3 DNA sequence: TGCAGTGCTGGTGAGAGGGCCCAGTACTTC.

This clonotype has just a few counts. The chain joins TRBV7-6 to TRBJ2-1; D unclear. With 5 bases removed from V and 0 bases from J, the gap between germline ends came to 11 bases. CDR1 and CDR2 from the germline V gene are SGHVS and FNYEAQ. The CDR3 spans 15 residues. As DNA, the CDR3 is TGTGCCAGCAGCACGACTCCAAACTCCTACAATGAGCAGTTCTTC. This encodes CASSTTPNSYNEQFF.

This clonotype has ten or more counts. V and J are TRBV4-3 and TRBJ2-7; D is undetermined. V shed 2 bases and J shed 11 bases, with 13 bases lying between them. CDR1 and CDR2 from the germline V gene are LGHNA and YSLEER. This CDR3 comprises 12 residues. CDR3 bases: TGCGCCAGCAGCCAAATGGTGGGGATGGAGTACTTC. Its translation: CASSQMVGMEYF.

At least ten counts were recorded for this clonotype. The chain is built from TRBV25-1 and TRBJ2-6; maybe TRBD2 (6 bases). CDR3 length equals 14 residues. The V end was cut by 7 bases, the J end by 3 bases, with 10 bases between. The germline V gene has CDR1 MGHDK and CDR2 SYGVNS. CDR3 coding DNA: TGTGCCAGCATGACGGAGGGTGGGGCCAACGTCCTGACTTTC. This encodes CASMTEGGANVLTF. Full variable domain (remainder filled in from reference TRBV25-1 and TRBJ2-6): EADIYQTPRYLVIGTGKKITLECSQTMGHDKMYWYQQDPGMELHLIHYSYGVNSTEKGDLSSESTVSRIRTEHFPLTLESARPSHTSQYLCASMTEGGANVLTFGAGSRLTVL.

The sample holds many counts of this clonotype. This chain joins TRBV9 and TRBJ1-3; D unresolved. Trimming stripped 4 bases from V and 1 base from J, with 3 bases between. The CDR3 covers 12 residues. The germline CDR1 and CDR2 sequences are SGDLS and YYNGEE. The CDR3 nucleotides are TGTGCCAGCAGCAAGTCTGGAAACACCATATATTTT. As protein: CASSKSGNTIYF.

This clonotype was counted at least ten times. This chain joins TRBV20-1 and TRBJ2-1; no reliable D call. V dropped 3 bases and J dropped 2 bases, with 17 bases sitting between them. Germline values: CDR1 DFQATT, CDR2 SNEGSKA (reference sequence). The CDR3 is 16 residues long. In nucleotides, the CDR3 is TGCAGTGCTAGCCGACCCGCAGCACCTCCCTACAATGAGCAGTTCTTC. This sequence encodes CSASRPAAPPYNEQFF.